What follows are 26 T cell receptor beta chains derived from one specimen sequenced in a study of blood T cells in healthy people across ages. A second roughly 6 to 12 cycle PCR used barcoded and J-beta primers. A single record per CDR3 protein comes from TCRdb applying MiXCR to the 5' RACE reads. The sample comprises some 730,000 distinct CDR3 sequences, about 24% of which are singletons, and 22% rests with the top ten. Sequencing was carried out using blood. The source of these receptors is a man aged 70 or older in good health.

The genes are TRBV7-3 and TRBJ2-3, with 7 positions matching TRBD2. Germline V gene sequence: CDR1 SGHTA, CDR2 FQGTGA. The CDR3 contains 14 residues. With 5 bases clipped from V and 4 bases from J, the junction kept 6 bases outside the gene matches. The chain's CDR3 is CASSPSRESDTQYF. CDR3 nucleotides: TGTGCCAGCAGCCCCTCGCGGGAGTCAGATACGCAGTATTTT.

This rearrangement joins TRBV28 to TRBJ1-2; D remains unclear. Per germline, CDR1 MDHEN and CDR2 SYDVKM. V shed 9 bases and J shed 5 bases, with 10 bases lying between them. The length of the CDR3 is 11 residues. CDR3 protein: CASAGLYGYTF. CDR3 in DNA: TGTGCCAGTGCGGGATTGTATGGCTACACCTTC.

The rearrangement joins TRBV24-1 to TRBJ1-3; D ambiguous. Per the germline V gene, CDR1 is KGHDR and CDR2 is SFDVKD. The CDR3 consists of 15 residues. Between the trimmed V and J ends, which lost 2 bases and 2 bases, there was a span of 9 bases. In DNA, the CDR3 is TGTGCCACCAGTGATTCGCGGGCCCCTGGAAACACCATATATTTT. Encoded protein: CATSDSRAPGNTIYF.

Of note for this clonotype: Given a much more abundant clone one base away, this may be a read error. For the CDR3, the DNA is TGTGCCAGCAGTCCCCGGGACAGGGGTGAAAAACTGTTTTTT. Its translation is CASSPRDRGEKLFF. V is TRBV12-3 or TRBV12-4 and J is TRBJ1-4; 10 bases are a match to TRBD1. The CDR3 has 14 residues. The junction had 4 bases not matched to a gene; V was cut back by 5 bases and J by 7 bases.

The sample holds many counts of this clonotype. The V call is TRBV7-2, the J call TRBJ1-4; no clear D. The CDR3 covers 15 residues. Germline CDR1 is SGHTA and CDR2 is FQGNSA. Trimming cost V 5 bases and J 1 base, with 11 bases left between them. CDR3 sequence reads: CASSLGGRTNEKLFF. In DNA, the CDR3 is TGTGCCAGCAGCCTCGGTGGGAGAACTAATGAAAAACTGTTTTTT.

The gene calls are TRBV5-1 and TRBJ2-7, with D maybe TRBD2 (6 bases). The end of the DNA aligns better with TRBJ2-1, so the J call may be wrong. This CDR3 has 15 residues. Germline assignment: CDR1 SGHRS and CDR2 YFSETQ. The DNA of the CDR3 is TGCGCCAGCAGCTTGAGCACTAGCACTCTCAATGAGCAGTTCTTC. This codes for CASSLSTSTLNEQFF.

The CDR3 bases are TGTGCCAGCGGAAGGAGGAATGAAAAACTGTTTTTT. Residues: CASGRRNEKLFF. The J gene is TRBJ1-4, the V gene TRBV6-5; D unclear. The germline CDR1 and CDR2 sequences are MNHEY and SVGAGI. V was pared by 8 bases and J by 5 bases, with 9 bases between. The CDR3 is 12 residues long.

The gene calls are TRBV20-1 and TRBJ2-5, with D possibly matching TRBD2 (6 bases). Judging by the DNA end, TRBJ2-1 fits better; the J call may be wrong. Germline V lookup: CDR1 DFQATT, CDR2 SNEGSKA (reference sequence). The CDR3 spans 14 residues. The CDR3 here is CSAPRGSGLNEQFF. As DNA, the CDR3 is TGCAGTGCTCCCCGGGGTAGCGGCCTCAATGAGCAGTTCTTC.

In this sample, this clonotype turned up a few times. V usage is TRBV7-2 and J usage is TRBJ1-2; 10 bases map to TRBD1. The CDR3 contains 15 residues. CDR1 and CDR2 from the germline V gene are SGHTA and FQGNSA. V lost 5 bases to trimming and J lost 7 bases; unmatched junction nucleotides: 10. CDR3 DNA: TGTGCCAGCAGCGTTACCCGGGACAGGGGATCTGGCTACACCTTC. Its translation is CASSVTRDRGSGYTF.

The chain links TRBV5-1 to TRBJ2-5; D not resolved. The CDR3 spans 15 residues. Trimming shortened V by 0 bases and J by 5 bases, and 14 bases separated the two germline ends. CDR1 and CDR2 from the germline V gene are SGHRS and YFSETQ. The CDR3 bases are TGCGCCAGCAGCTTGGGTATCAGGAAGGAGGAGACCCAGTACTTC. Protein sequence: CASSLGIRKEETQYF.

The rearrangement uses TRBV13 and TRBJ1-2; D possibly corresponds to TRBD1 (6 bases). The CDR3 length is 13 residues. Germline V gene lookup returns CDR1 PRHDT and CDR2 FYEKMQ (reference sequence). V shed 6 bases and J shed 6 bases, with 14 bases lying between them. The CDR3 DNA reads TGTGCCAGCAGGAGCAGGACAGTAGATGGCTACACCTTC. It translates to CASRSRTVDGYTF.

This clonotype came up many times. The chain has TRBV20-1 and TRBJ2-6; D is perhaps TRBD1 (5 bases). The V gene's germline CDR1 is DFQATT and CDR2 SNEGSKA (reference sequence). Trimming cost V 3 bases and J 2 bases, with 5 bases left between them. CDR3 length equals 13 residues. The DNA of the CDR3 is TGCAGTGCTAGGGGGCCTGGGGCCAACGTCCTGACTTTC. It yields the protein CSARGPGANVLTF.

The chain carries TRBV10-3 and TRBJ1-2, with a weak D call TRBD1 (6 bases). CDR1 ENHRY and CDR2 SYGVKD come from the germline V gene. The CDR3 runs 14 residues. The ends were cut back, 3 bases at V and 0 bases at J, with 8 bases in the middle. DNA for the CDR3: TGTGCCATCAGTGATGCAGGGGCTAACTATGGCTACACCTTC. Amino acid sequence: CAISDAGANYGYTF.

This clonotype was seen only a few times. This chain links TRBV10-1 with TRBJ1-2; D might be TRBD1 (5 bases). This CDR3 comprises 14 residues. Germline CDR1 reads WNHNN; CDR2 reads SYGVQD (reference sequence). V lost 3 bases to trimming and J lost 3 bases, with 11 bases between them. CDR3 amino acids: CASSEGDSYYGYTF. For the CDR3, the DNA is TGCGCCAGCAGTGAAGGAGACAGCTACTATGGCTACACCTTC.

The genes are TRBV6-2 or TRBV6-3 and TRBJ2-3; 7 bases are a match to TRBD1. CDR1 and CDR2 from the germline V gene are MNHEY and SVGEGT. The CDR3 extends over 15 amino acids. The V and J ends lost 6 bases and 2 bases, in that order; junction bases with no gene match: 8. This CDR3 reads CASRRPGQNTDTQYF. CDR3 in DNA: TGTGCCAGCAGACGCCCGGGACAGAACACAGATACGCAGTATTTT.

The sample holds a few counts of this clonotype. The chain employs TRBV5-1 and TRBJ1-4; 7 positions match TRBD1. This CDR3 comprises 16 residues. J lost 3 bases, V lost 2 bases, and 7 bases had no gene match. Germline CDR1 SGHRS, CDR2 YFSETQ. Here the CDR3 reads CASSFDRVDSNEKLFF. CDR3 DNA sequence: TGCGCCAGCAGCTTCGACAGGGTAGATTCTAATGAAAAACTGTTTTTT. Variable domain in full (rest from reference TRBV5-1 and TRBJ1-4): KAGVTQTPRYLIKTRGQQVTLSCSPISGHRSVSWYQQTPGQGLQFLFEYFSETQRNKGNFPGRFSGRQFSNSRSEMNVSTLELGDSALYLCASSFDRVDSNEKLFFGSGTQLSVL.

This clonotype was observed a few times. The CDR3 DNA reads as TGCGCCAGCAGCCAAGGGACTGGCGCGGAGACCCAGTACTTC. Protein: CASSQGTGAETQYF. V gene TRBV4-1 combines with J gene TRBJ2-5, with D tentatively TRBD2 (5 bases). This CDR3 spans 14 amino acids. From germline, CDR1 is MGHRA and CDR2 YSYEKL. V dropped 1 base and J dropped 5 bases, with 11 bases sitting between them.

The J gene is TRBJ1-1, the V gene TRBV29-1; no reliable D call. The germline V gene has CDR1 SQVTM and CDR2 ANQGSEA. Trimming took off 3 bases at V and 2 bases at J, with 1 base between the two ends. This CDR3 is built from 10 residues. CDR3 region: CSVDNTEAFF. The CDR3 nucleotides read TGCAGCGTTGATAACACTGAAGCTTTCTTT. The whole variable domain, remainder taken from reference TRBV29-1 and TRBJ1-1, is SAVISQKPSRDICQRGTSLTIQCQVDSQVTMMFWYRQQPGQSLTLIATANQGSEATYESGFVIDKFPISRPNLTFSTLTVSNMSPEDSSIYLCSVDNTEAFFGQGTRLTVV.

Ten or more counts support this clonotype. The V gene is TRBV11-3, the J gene TRBJ2-3; a weak D match, TRBD2 (6 bases). Germline CDR1 reads SGHNT; CDR2 reads YENEEA. The length of the CDR3 is 16 residues. Trimming shortened V by 5 bases and J by 2 bases, and 17 bases separated the two germline ends. CDR3 coding DNA: TGTGCCAGCAGCGCCGGGGAGCTAGCGTACACAGATACGCAGTATTTT. Amino acids: CASSAGELAYTDTQYF.

This clonotype was counted between two and nine times. At one boundary the junction diverges from the germline segment, which might be a read error. This chain connects TRBV6-2 or TRBV6-3 to TRBJ2-1; 7 nucleotides line up with TRBD2. Germline V gene sequence: CDR1 MNHEY, CDR2 SVGEGT. This CDR3 contains 14 residues. DNA for the CDR3: TGTGCCAGCAGACGACCAGCGGGGCAAGAGACCCAATACTTC. Its protein product is CASRRPAGQETQYF.

As regards this clonotype: The junction departs from germline at one end; a sequencing error may be responsible. V usage is TRBV15 and J usage is TRBJ1-1; no reliable D call. CDR3 length: 13 amino acids. CDR1 and CDR2 from the germline V gene are LNHNV and YYDKDF (reference sequence). In DNA form, the CDR3 reads TGTGCCACCAGCCGAGAATACAACACTGAAGCTTTCTTT. This sequence encodes CATSREYNTEAFF.

The gene calls are TRBV28 and TRBJ1-1; possibly TRBD1 for D (6 bases). V lost 7 bases to trimming and J lost 5 bases, with 17 bases between them. In germline, CDR1 is MDHEN, CDR2 SYDVKM. The CDR3 loop spans 14 amino acids. The CDR3 protein is CASTSGARRTEAFF. Written as DNA, the CDR3 is TGTGCCAGCACATCAGGGGCCCGCAGGACTGAAGCTTTCTTT.

The chain links TRBV9 to TRBJ2-3; 10 nucleotides agree with TRBD1. V lost 3 bases and J lost 3; bases outside the gene matches: 4. This CDR3 is 15 amino acids long. CDR1 is SGDLS and CDR2 is YYNGEE in the germline V gene. CDR3 protein: CASSAWDRGTDTQYF. The CDR3 DNA sequence: TGTGCCAGCAGCGCTTGGGACAGGGGTACAGATACGCAGTATTTT.

V usage is TRBV27 and J usage is TRBJ2-5; D unresolved. In germline, CDR1 is MNHEY, CDR2 SMNVEV (reference sequence). The CDR3 is made up of 15 amino acids. V was cut by 5 bases and J by 4 bases, with 17 bases left in between. CDR3 in DNA: TGTGCCAGCAGTAACGAAGGAGCGTGGGTAGAGACCCAGTACTTC. This sequence encodes CASSNEGAWVETQYF.

A few counts support this clonotype. The chain has TRBV5-1 and TRBJ1-1, with 7 positions matching TRBD1. Germline trimming cut 1 base from V and 1 base from J; bases unmatched to any gene: 4. Germline V gene lookup returns CDR1 SGHRS and CDR2 YFSETQ. CDR3 length: 15 amino acids. The CDR3 sequence is CASSLLAGGNTEAFF. The CDR3 bases are TGCGCCAGCAGCTTGTTAGCAGGGGGGAACACTGAAGCTTTCTTT.

The genes are TRBV7-2 and TRBJ1-1; D is undetermined. CDR1 is SGHTA and CDR2 is FQGNSA in the germline V gene. V lost 5 bases and J 0 bases, leaving 10 bases between the germline ends. The CDR3 runs 14 residues. The DNA of the CDR3 is TGTGCCAGCAGCCCGCGTCGAGTGAACACTGAAGCTTTCTTT. It encodes CASSPRRVNTEAFF.